A single sample gave rise to the 26 T cell receptor beta chains below, sequenced in a study of blood T cell repertoires in COVID-19. Using immunoSEQ multiplex PCR, the repertoire was profiled, and TCRdb retains in-frame clones only, with some absent. The table has roughly 180,000 clones, about 70% seen once. Specimen: peripheral blood. The receptors shown here come from a woman aged 45-60 years with active or convalescent COVID-19.

The chain links TRBV6-5 to TRBJ1-3; possibly TRBD1 for D (5 bases). Germline CDR1 is MNHEY and CDR2 is SVGAGI. The V and J ends lost 6 bases and 0 bases respectively, with 12 bases between them. The CDR3 is 15 residues long. Written as DNA, the CDR3 is TGTGCCAGCAGAGAGACAGCCAACTCTGGAAACACCATATATTTT. It is translated as CASRETANSGNTIYF.

The genes are TRBV15 and TRBJ1-5; possibly TRBD1 for D (5 bases). Germline-derived CDR1 and CDR2 are LNHNV and YYDKDF (reference sequence). The CDR3 totals 14 residues. V gave up 0 bases and J gave up 5 bases, with 8 bases separating them. The CDR3 protein is CATSRDLGDQPQHF. CDR3 sequence (DNA): TGTGCCACCAGCAGAGATCTAGGGGATCAGCCCCAGCATTTT.

J is TRBJ2-3 and V is TRBV19, with 13 nucleotides matching TRBD2. The CDR3 is 16 residues long. Germline assignment: CDR1 LNHDA and CDR2 SQIVND (reference sequence). Trimming took 5 bases from V and 5 from J; bases not matched to a gene: 7. CDR3 DNA sequence: TGTGCCAGTAGTTCACTAGCGGGGGGGCCGGGAGATACGCAGTATTTT. Residues: CASSSLAGGPGDTQYF.

This clone was observed many times. This chain uses TRBV6-5 with TRBJ1-2; 9 bases fit TRBD1. CDR1 and CDR2 from the germline V gene are MNHEY and SVGAGI. V lost 5 bases to trimming and J lost 0 bases; unmatched junction nucleotides: 4. The CDR3 covers 15 residues. In DNA form, the CDR3 reads TGTGCCAGCAGTCCCGGGACAGGGACTAACTATGGCTACACCTTC. This sequence encodes CASSPGTGTNYGYTF.

The genes are TRBV28 and TRBJ1-2; D gene ambiguous. This CDR3 has 20 residues. V was shortened by 5 bases and J by 0 bases, with 28 bases between the two germline ends. Germline lookup yields CDR1 MDHEN and CDR2 SYDVKM. The CDR3 DNA sequence: TGTGCCAGCAGTCCCCTGCGAAACGGCAGGCTCGAGGACTCTAACTATGGCTACACCTTC. This encodes CASSPLRNGRLEDSNYGYTF.

V is TRBV5-1 and J is TRBJ1-2; D is uncertain. This CDR3 comprises 13 residues. Germline V gene sequence: CDR1 SGHRS, CDR2 YFSETQ. V gave up 0 bases and J gave up 2 bases, with 5 bases separating them. The CDR3 nucleotides are TGCGCCAGCAGCTTGGAGACAAACTATGGCTACACCTTC. Translation: CASSLETNYGYTF. The full variable domain, its missing parts supplied by reference TRBV5-1 and TRBJ1-2, is KAGVTQTPRYLIKTRGQQVTLSCSPISGHRSVSWYQQTPGQGLQFLFEYFSETQRNKGNFPGRFSGRQFSNSRSEMNVSTLELGDSALYLCASSLETNYGYTFGSGTRLTVV.

V gene TRBV28 combines with J gene TRBJ2-2, with 11 bases lining up with TRBD2. V dropped 6 bases and J dropped 8; count of bases not matched to a gene: 8. Germline-derived CDR1 and CDR2 are MDHEN and SYDVKM. The CDR3 has 15 residues. For the CDR3, the DNA is TGTGCCAGCAGCCTTAGCGGGAGGGCCTTTGGGGAGCTGTTTTTT. It specifies CASSLSGRAFGELFF. Full variable domain (outside the CDR3, taken from reference TRBV28 and TRBJ2-2): DVKVTQSSRYLVKRTGEKVFLECVQDMDHENMFWYRQDPGLGLRLIYFSYDVKMKEKGDIPEGYSVSREKKERFSLILESASTNQTSMYLCASSLSGRAFGELFFGEGSRLTVL.

This sequence joins TRBV7-2 and TRBJ2-7, with 8 bases identical to TRBD1. Germline CDR1 reads SGHTA; CDR2 reads FQGNSA. This CDR3 has 14 amino acids. With V trimmed by 3 bases and J by 1 base, 2 bases remained unmatched. CDR3 region: CASSFTGGSYEQYF. The CDR3 DNA sequence: TGTGCCAGCAGCTTCACAGGGGGGTCCTACGAGCAGTACTTC.

The count of this clone is one. The V and J genes are TRBV6-2 or TRBV6-3 and TRBJ2-3, with 10 bases lining up with TRBD1. The CDR3 extends over 17 amino acids. The ends lost 2 bases at V and 5 bases at J; junction bases unmatched: 10. CDR1 is MNHEY, CDR2 SVGEGT, per germline. In nucleotides, the CDR3 is TGTGCCAGCAGTTACGGGACCGGGACAGGGGTAATAGATACGCAGTATTTT. Translated: CASSYGTGTGVIDTQYF.

This rearrangement joins TRBV28 to TRBJ1-1; D ambiguous. This CDR3 region has 15 residues. The ends were cut back, 5 bases at V and 10 bases at J, with 23 bases in the middle. Germline CDR1 MDHEN, CDR2 SYDVKM. Here the CDR3 reads CASSPPAAAEGGAFF. In DNA, the CDR3 is TGTGCCAGCAGTCCCCCCGCCGCCGCGGAGGGTGGAGCTTTCTTT.

The CDR3 is CASSKSQTRKVYGYTF. The CDR3 nucleotides are TGTGCCAGCAGTAAAAGTCAGACGCGGAAGGTCTATGGCTACACCTTC. The chain links TRBV6-6 to TRBJ1-2; the D is unclear. Germline values: CDR1 MNHNY, CDR2 SVGAGI (reference sequence). V was trimmed by 5 bases and J by 4 bases, leaving 20 bases between them. The CDR3 consists of 16 residues.

The chain joins TRBV9 to TRBJ1-1; 7 bases align to TRBD1. In germline, CDR1 is SGDLS, CDR2 YYNGEE. The V segment lost 4 bases and the J segment 3 bases; nucleotides outside the gene matches: 6. This CDR3 comprises 14 residues. Written as DNA, the CDR3 is TGTGCCAGCAGCTCAATCGACAGGGACACTGAAGCTTTCTTT. It codes for CASSSIDRDTEAFF.

This sequence joins TRBV4-3 and TRBJ2-2; a possible D gene is TRBD1 (6 bases). V was trimmed by 1 base and J by 5 bases, leaving 14 bases between them. Germline V CDR1 and CDR2: LGHNA, YSLEER. The CDR3 is 16 amino acids. CDR3 region: CASSQGGGEGTGELFF. The CDR3, as DNA: TGCGCCAGCAGCCAAGGAGGGGGAGAGGGAACCGGGGAGCTGTTTTTT.

The chain is built from TRBV10-3 and TRBJ2-2; D is ambiguous. The germline gives CDR1 ENHRY, CDR2 SYGVKD. V gave up 11 bases and J gave up 0 bases, with 4 bases separating them. The CDR3 totals 11 residues. This CDR3 reads CAHSNTGELFF. DNA for the CDR3: TGTGCCCATTCGAACACCGGGGAGCTGTTTTTT.

The chain links TRBV7-2 to TRBJ1-5; D perhaps matches TRBD1 (6 bases). Trimming took off 4 bases at V and 3 bases at J, with 19 bases between the two ends. The CDR3 is 17 residues long. CDR1 is SGHTA, CDR2 FQGNSA, per germline. CDR3 sequence: CASSWTVDADVNQPQHF. CDR3 nucleotides: TGTGCCAGCAGCTGGACAGTTGACGCGGATGTCAATCAGCCCCAGCATTTT.

The CDR3 loop is CASKESGNSYNEQFF. CDR3 bases: TGTGCCAGCAAGGAGAGCGGGAACTCCTACAATGAGCAGTTCTTC. This chain links TRBV28 with TRBJ2-1, with 7 bases matching TRBD2. The CDR3 is made up of 15 amino acids. Germline CDR1 and CDR2: MDHEN and SYDVKM. With 7 bases clipped from V and 0 bases from J, the junction kept 6 bases outside the gene matches.

This sequence joins TRBV27 and TRBJ1-2; weak D call: TRBD1 (5 bases). V shed 6 bases and J shed 4 bases, with 15 bases lying between them. CDR1 is MNHEY, CDR2 SMNVEV, per germline (reference sequence). The CDR3 totals 14 residues. The DNA of the CDR3 is TGTGCCAGCAGGGAACTCGGGGGTGGCTATGGCTACACCTTC. It specifies CASRELGGGYGYTF.

V is TRBV30 and J is TRBJ1-1; TRBD1 might be the D (6 bases). The CDR3 loop spans 11 amino acids. The V and J ends lost 5 bases and 4 bases respectively, with 8 bases between them. Germline-derived CDR1 and CDR2 are GTSNPN and SVGIG (reference sequence). The CDR3 reads CAWEGGTEAFF. In nucleotides, the CDR3 is TGTGCCTGGGAAGGGGGCACTGAAGCTTTCTTT.

The chain joins TRBV11-1 to TRBJ1-1; D not certain. Germline V gives CDR1 SGHAT, CDR2 FQDESV (reference sequence). CDR3 size: 15 residues. V was pared by 5 bases and J by 1 base, with 14 bases between. The CDR3 DNA is TGTGCCAGCAGCGAACATCAAATTGGGAACACTGAAGCTTTCTTT. As protein: CASSEHQIGNTEAFF.

This rearrangement joins TRBV18 to TRBJ2-5; D unresolved. V was cut by 2 bases and J by 10 bases, with 14 bases left in between. CDR1 is KGHSH, CDR2 LQKENI, per germline. The CDR3 has 13 amino acids. In DNA form, the CDR3 reads TGTGCCAGCTCACCAACGCCCCAGGCCCACCAGTACTTC. This gives the protein CASSPTPQAHQYF.

The V and J genes are TRBV2 and TRBJ1-2; D is possibly TRBD1 (6 bases). The V and J ends lost 4 bases and 4 bases respectively, with 10 bases between them. The CDR3 totals 13 residues. Germline values: CDR1 SNHLY, CDR2 FYNNEI. CDR3 nucleotides: TGTGCCAGCAGTGCGCAGGGGAGCTATGGCTACACCTTC. Residues: CASSAQGSYGYTF. Complete variable domain (other parts from reference TRBV2 and TRBJ1-2): EPEVTQTPSHQVTQMGQEVILRCVPISNHLYFYWYRQILGQKVEFLVSFYNNEISEKSEIFDDQFSVERPDGSNFTLKIRSTKLEDSAMYFCASSAQGSYGYTFGSGTRLTVV.

V gene TRBV16 combines with J gene TRBJ2-7, with 7 nucleotides matching TRBD1. J lost 0 bases, V lost 7 bases, and 12 bases had no gene match. CDR1 KGHSY and CDR2 FQNENV come from the germline V gene. The CDR3 consists of 16 residues. CDR3 residues: CASTPLDRRFSYEQYF. The CDR3 DNA is TGTGCCAGCACCCCCCTGGACAGGCGCTTCTCCTACGAGCAGTACTTC.

The gene calls are TRBV28 and TRBJ2-1; 11 nucleotides line up with TRBD2. The germline CDR1 and CDR2 sequences are MDHEN and SYDVKM. J gave up 7 bases and V 8 bases, and 7 bases lay outside the gene matches. The CDR3 has 14 amino acids. The CDR3 here is CASQLAGVGNEQFF. The DNA of the CDR3 is TGTGCCAGCCAACTAGCGGGAGTGGGTAATGAGCAGTTCTTC. The whole variable domain, remainder taken from reference TRBV28 and TRBJ2-1, is DVKVTQSSRYLVKRTGEKVFLECVQDMDHENMFWYRQDPGLGLRLIYFSYDVKMKEKGDIPEGYSVSREKKERFSLILESASTNQTSMYLCASQLAGVGNEQFFGPGTRLTVL.

In this sample, this clone turned up a few times. The V gene is TRBV6-5, the J gene TRBJ2-2; tentative D call: TRBD1 (7 bases). Germline values: CDR1 MNHEY, CDR2 SVGAGI. The V gene lost 5 bases and the J gene lost 7 bases, with 17 bases spanning the gap. The CDR3 contains 15 residues. The CDR3: CASSTGGGASGELFF. In nucleotides, the CDR3 is TGTGCCAGCAGTACAGGAGGGGGCGCCAGCGGGGAGCTGTTTTTT.

The V and J genes are TRBV19 and TRBJ2-1, with D possibly TRBD2 on 6 matching bases. This CDR3 has 16 residues. The V end lost 2 bases, the J end lost 4 bases, and 15 bases lay between the germline ends. Germline V gives CDR1 LNHDA, CDR2 SQIVND (reference sequence). Written as DNA, the CDR3 is TGTGCCAGTAGTATATCAGGAGGGCCGGCGTACAATGAGCAGTTCTTC. Translated, it gives CASSISGGPAYNEQFF. Full variable domain (rest looked up from reference TRBV19 and TRBJ2-1): DGGITQSPKYLFRKEGQNVTLSCEQNLNHDAMYWYRQDPGQGLRLIYYSQIVNDFQKGDIAEGYSVSREKKESFPLTVTSAQKNPTAFYLCASSISGGPAYNEQFFGPGTRLTVL.

V gene TRBV27 combines with J gene TRBJ2-1; 11 bases align to TRBD2. The CDR3 has 18 amino acids. Germline V lookup: CDR1 MNHEY, CDR2 SMNVEV (reference sequence). The V segment lost 5 bases and the J segment 1 base; nucleotides outside the gene matches: 10. CDR3 nucleotide sequence: TGTGCCAGCAGTCCCGGGGGTAGCGGGGGGGCTTCCTACAATGAGCAGTTCTTC. This codes for CASSPGGSGGASYNEQFF.